This TCR beta chain was documented in a study of molecular identifiers for immune sequencing clone quantification (dated by TCRdb to 2017 to 2018). Describing the broader study: For a replicate experiment, RNA from approximately 20,000 or 100,000 naive CD8 T cells was divided into five aliquots, of which four were sequenced. This methods study used CD8 T cells to benchmark TCR RNA copy counting and molecular-identifier clustering-based TCR repertoire sequencing (MIDCIRS). General study outcomes and caveats: In CMV-specific effector cells, clones with more than 20 RNA copies accounted for over 97% of molecules, whereas in naive cells such clones accounted for under 1%. Naive libraries contained spiked-in Jurkat TCR RNA (approximately nine copies' worth), which is not part of the donor repertoire. Highly expanded clone sizes could be underestimated if identical TCR molecules share a barcode. About 3 recovered TCR RNA copies per cell were obtained by modeling, versus approximately 10 by digital PCR, implying a capture efficiency of about 30%. A single cell's worth of spiked-in Jurkat TCR RNA was reported detectable even among some 920,000 naive CD8 T cells. Without barcode sub-clustering, chimeric consensus sequences inflated TCR diversity; chimeras reached as high as 47%.

The junction shows trimming of 8 bases on V and 12 bases on J, and the gene matches do not reach 11 bases of it. The CDR3 starts with the cysteine, ends with the phenylalanine, and has 11 residues. CDR3 DNA only is kept here, 33 bases in frame from base 1. In regard to this clonotype: The specificity of this receptor is unknown. A single base separates this from a much larger clone, so it may be a read error.

Library method: PCR. The sample was run on a NextSeq 500. Preparation of bulk TCR libraries followed a previously described approach, with the TCR primers listed in Table S5. Total RNA was purified with the Qiagen AllPrep DNA/RNA kit. Before analysis, reads from multiple sequencing runs of one library were combined. The study's processing was this. Only reads with exact TCR constant sequence were kept, trimmed to 150 nt, and grouped by their 12-nt molecular barcodes. Reads within each barcode group were sub-clustered using a 15% Levenshtein threshold, and quality-weighted consensus sequences were constructed for each RNA molecule. Non-functional sequences were filtered out, along with any lower-count sequence sitting one edit away from another sequence. Barcode sub-clusters with fewer than 20% of the maximum read count were removed, based on fitting two negative binomial distributions. In TCRdb, the public reads were trimmed at Q25 with fastp and aligned with MiXCR, with productive beta chains retained. Rows with a matching CDR3 protein are joined into one entry that keeps the most common DNA and genes. The V and J calls were determined by TCRdb, not by the authors. A total of approximately 680,000 distinct CDR3 sequences appear in this sample, about 25% of them only once. About 0.84% of the sample comes from the top ten.

Libraries of naive CD8 T cells were generated from roughly 21,000 to 960,000 sorted cells, with 10%, 30% or 50% of the purified RNA used. Naive CD8 T cells were FACS-sorted as CD8+CD4-CCR7+CD45RA+ on a BD FACSAria II into RLT Plus buffer. Ten to eleven TCR copies' worth of Jurkat RNA were spiked into about 19,000-1,100,000 naive CD8 T cell samples to test detection sensitivity. CD8 T cells were enriched using RosetteSep CD8+ T Cell Enrichment Cocktail and Ficoll-Paque, and the enriched cells then underwent ACK red cell lysis. The sequence joins TRBV5-3 to TRBJ2-7, with 7 bases aligning to TRBD1. TRBV5-3 is annotated as an ORF whose role is uncertain. The receptor was derived from a human donor in good health. Some libraries in this study had Jurkat cell RNA spiked in. The material sequenced was naive CD8+ T cells from blood, with Jurkat cell RNA spiked in. This specimen's cell subset or site label, per the study, means: FACS-sorted CD8+CD4-CCR7+CD45RA+ naive T cells. The DNA reads as follows: TGTGCCAGCAGTCCCGGGGCAGGGGGGTACTTC. This sequence encodes CASSPGAGGYF.